Listed here are 25 T cell receptor beta chains from one sample, sequenced in a study of blood T cell repertoires in COVID-19. Assay: immunoSEQ multiplex PCR; the TCRdb copy retains only in-frame clones and omits some. Counted here are more than 90,000 clones, approximately 80% occurring once; the ten biggest clones make up roughly 2.7%. Sequencing used peripheral blood. Receptors originate from a man in his forties or fifties with acute or convalescent COVID-19.

This clone was counted once. The rearrangement joins TRBV19 to TRBJ2-1, with 12 positions matching TRBD2. The CDR3 sequence is 15 residues long. V dropped 4 bases and J dropped 7; count of bases not matched to a gene: 5. Germline lookup yields CDR1 LNHDA and CDR2 SQIVND (reference sequence). CDR3 DNA sequence: TGTGCCAGTAGTAGGACTAGCGGGATAGGAAATGAGCAGTTCTTC. This translates into CASSRTSGIGNEQFF.

This clone was seen a single time. The V call is TRBV11-2, the J call TRBJ1-2; no firm D call. Germline loops: CDR1 SGHAT, CDR2 FQNNGV. The CDR3 runs to 15 residues. The germline V and J ends were trimmed by 0 bases and 5 bases, with 13 bases remaining between them. In DNA, the CDR3 is TGTGCCAGCAGCTTAGACGGTGTGGGCTCGTATGGCTACACCTTC. The encoded protein is CASSLDGVGSYGYTF.

The chain is built from TRBV6-7 and TRBJ2-7; the match to TRBD1 covers 8 bases. TRBV6-7 is an ORF, and what it does is uncertain. J was trimmed by 3 bases and V by 2 bases; bases with no gene match: 3. This CDR3 has 14 residues. The CDR3 sequence is CASSYTGGLYEQYF. The CDR3 DNA reads as TGTGCCAGCAGTTACACAGGGGGACTCTACGAGCAGTACTTC.

This rearrangement joins TRBV3-1 (or the pseudogene TRBV3-2) to TRBJ2-5, with 9 bases that match TRBD2. The V gene end was trimmed by 4 bases and the J gene end by 5 bases; junction bases not matched to a gene: 5. The CDR3 has 14 amino acids. Germline loops: CDR1 LGHDT, CDR2 YNNKEL (reference sequence). Here the CDR3 DNA reads TGTGCCAGCAGCCGGGCGGGGGGGCTGGAGACCCAGTACTTC. This codes for CASSRAGGLETQYF.

This chain joins TRBV7-9 and TRBJ1-1; D unclear. From germline, CDR1 is SEHNR and CDR2 FQNEAQ (reference sequence). V lost 5 bases to trimming and J lost 4 bases, with 20 bases between them. The CDR3 has 16 residues. The CDR3 sequence: CASSLLTRARGTEAFF. The CDR3 nucleotides are TGTGCCAGCAGCCTACTTACGAGGGCCCGAGGCACTGAAGCTTTCTTT.

The rearrangement joins TRBV24-1 to TRBJ2-1; D remains ambiguous. Germline V lookup: CDR1 KGHDR, CDR2 SFDVKD. The V end lost 2 bases, the J end lost 8 bases, and 9 bases lay between the germline ends. The CDR3 is made up of 13 amino acids. CDR3 in DNA: TGTGCCACCAGTGATTCATGGGCCGATGAGCAGTTCTTC. As protein: CATSDSWADEQFF.

This clone was found many times. This chain links TRBV7-3 with TRBJ2-2; possibly TRBD1 for D (6 bases). CDR1 is SGHTA, CDR2 FQGTGA, per germline. The CDR3 consists of 14 residues. Trimming took 2 bases from V and 7 from J, leaving 11 bases between them. DNA of the CDR3: TGTGCCAGCAGCTTACGTGGGGGCCACGGGGAGCTGTTTTTT. This sequence encodes CASSLRGGHGELFF.

In this sample, this clone turned up a few times. The chain has TRBV19 and TRBJ1-5, with no clear D. The V end lost 5 bases, the J end lost 0 bases, and 11 bases lay between the germline ends. The germline V gene has CDR1 LNHDA and CDR2 SQIVND (reference sequence). The CDR3 loop spans 15 amino acids. CDR3 in DNA: TGTGCCAGTAGTTGGCGGATATATAGCAATCAGCCCCAGCATTTT. It codes for CASSWRIYSNQPQHF.

The table lists this clone with many counts. Additional DNA sequences in this sample encode the identical CDR3. The chain joins TRBV9 to TRBJ2-7, with a tentative D call TRBD2 (6 bases). Trimming left V 3 bases short and J 6 bases short, with 10 bases between. The germline V gene has CDR1 SGDLS and CDR2 YYNGEE. The CDR3 has 12 residues. Here the CDR3 reads CASSATGVEQYF. For the CDR3, the DNA is TGTGCCAGCAGCGCCACGGGAGTCGAGCAGTACTTC.

The chain uses TRBV30 and TRBJ1-5; D uncertain. Germline V gene data show CDR1 as GTSNPN and CDR2 as SVGIG (reference sequence). With 2 bases removed from V and 2 bases from J, the gap between germline ends came to 7 bases. The CDR3 sequence is 13 residues long. CDR3 loop: CAWSWEGNQPQHF. CDR3 nucleotides: TGTGCCTGGAGTTGGGAGGGCAATCAGCCCCAGCATTTT.

Comments on this clone: The sample has other DNA sequences that encode this CDR3 too. This sequence joins TRBV2 and TRBJ1-1; D not certain. Germline V gene data show CDR1 as SNHLY and CDR2 as FYNNEI. This CDR3 is 10 amino acids long. Trimming took off 10 bases at V and 7 bases at J, with 10 bases between the two ends. The CDR3 DNA reads TGTGCCACCTCAGAGGGTGAAGCTTTCTTT. This gives the protein CATSEGEAFF.

The chain is built from TRBV7-3 and TRBJ2-3; TRBD1 might be the D (7 bases). V was cut by 4 bases and J by 5 bases, with 13 bases left in between. CDR3 size: 14 residues. The V gene's germline CDR1 is SGHTA and CDR2 FQGTGA. Here the CDR3 DNA reads TGTGCCAGCAGCTCAGGAGGGGGCATAGATACGCAGTATTTT. This translates into CASSSGGGIDTQYF. Full variable domain (missing parts from reference TRBV7-3 and TRBJ2-3): GAGVSQTPSNKVTEKGKYVELRCDPISGHTALYWYRQSLGQGPEFLIYFQGTGAADDSGLPNDRFFAVRPEGSVSTLKIQRTERGDSAVYLCASSSGGGIDTQYFGPGTRLTVL.

The chain uses TRBV29-1 and TRBJ2-3, with 8 bases identical to TRBD2. Per the germline V gene, CDR1 is SQVTM and CDR2 is ANQGSEA. The CDR3 length is 16 residues. After removal of 3 bases from V and 4 bases from J, the junction contained 12 bases not matched to a gene. This CDR3 reads CSVDYRGREGADTQYF. DNA of the CDR3: TGCAGCGTTGATTACCGAGGACGGGAGGGAGCAGATACGCAGTATTTT.

The CDR3 DNA reads as TGTGCCTGGAACCGCCGGGCAGGGGGGCAAGCTTTCTTT. Translation gives CAWNRRAGGQAFF. This chain links TRBV30 with TRBJ1-1, with 7 positions matching TRBD1. The CDR3 covers 13 residues. Per the germline V gene, CDR1 is GTSNPN and CDR2 is SVGIG (reference sequence). Trimming removed 4 bases from V and 9 bases from J; junction bases left unmatched: 11. Supplemented by reference TRBV30 and TRBJ1-1, the full variable domain reads SQTIHQWPATLVQPVGSPLSLECTVEGTSNPNLYWYRQAAGRGLQLLFYSVGIGQISSEVPQNLSASRPQDRQFILSSKKLLLSDSGFYLCAWNRRAGGQAFFGQGTRLTVV.

The table lists this clone with a few counts. This chain's CDR3 is CASTGGGGGYTF. The CDR3 DNA is TGTGCCAGCACCGGAGGGGGCGGTGGCTACACCTTC. The V call is TRBV6-6, the J call TRBJ1-2; TRBD1 matches 7 bases. V was clipped by 7 bases and J by 7 bases; unmatched bases: 6. The germline gives CDR1 MNHNY, CDR2 SVGAGI (reference sequence). CDR3 size: 12 residues.

The CDR3 coding sequence is TGTGCCAGCAGTGGGGGGGCGAAACTGTTTTTT. This sequence encodes CASSGGAKLFF. The chain has TRBV28 and TRBJ1-4; D possibly corresponds to TRBD1 (6 bases). This CDR3 is built from 11 residues. Looked up from germline, CDR1 is MDHEN and CDR2 is SYDVKM. Between the trimmed V and J ends, which lost 5 bases and 11 bases, there was a span of 9 bases.

The chain has TRBV19 and TRBJ1-5; 10 positions match TRBD1. Germline-derived CDR1 and CDR2 are LNHDA and SQIVND (reference sequence). CDR3 length: 15 residues. Trimming took 5 bases from V and 6 from J; bases not matched to a gene: 7. The CDR3 is CASSLRQGAIQPQHF. CDR3 sequence (DNA): TGTGCCAGTAGTTTGCGACAGGGGGCGATTCAGCCCCAGCATTTT.

Comment on this clone: Compared with germline, one end of the junction differs, possibly owing to a read error. This chain uses TRBV7-7 with TRBJ2-5, with TRBD2 matching 7 bases. There are 17 residues in the CDR3. Germline CDR1 reads SSHAT; CDR2 reads FNYEAQ (reference sequence). The CDR3 sequence: CASSLSFGSGILETQYF. In nucleotides, the CDR3 is TGTGCTAGCAGCTTGTCGTTTGGGAGCGGGATTTTGGAGACCCAGTACTTC.

The V call is TRBV27, the J call TRBJ2-3, with D unresolved. V was cut by 5 bases and J by 0 bases, with 3 bases left in between. CDR1 and CDR2 from the germline V gene are MNHEY and SMNVEV (reference sequence). The CDR3 covers 12 residues. The CDR3, as DNA: TGTGCCAGCAGTCCAAGCACAGATACGCAGTATTTT. Translating gives CASSPSTDTQYF.

The chain recombines TRBV28 with TRBJ1-6; D call uncertain. The length of the CDR3 is 12 residues. V was trimmed by 7 bases and J by 7 bases, leaving 8 bases between them. Germline V gene lookup returns CDR1 MDHEN and CDR2 SYDVKM. The CDR3 loop reads CASMERNSPLHF. In nucleotides, the CDR3 is TGTGCCAGCATGGAGCGGAATTCACCCCTCCACTTT. The full variable domain, rest sourced from reference TRBV28 and TRBJ1-6, is DVKVTQSSRYLVKRTGEKVFLECVQDMDHENMFWYRQDPGLGLRLIYFSYDVKMKEKGDIPEGYSVSREKKERFSLILESASTNQTSMYLCASMERNSPLHFGNGTRLTVT.

The chain joins TRBV7-8 to TRBJ2-3; 11 positions agree with TRBD2. Germline trimming cut 5 bases from V and 1 base from J; bases unmatched to any gene: 5. The CDR3 runs 16 residues. Per the germline V gene, CDR1 is SGHVS and CDR2 is FQNEAQ. The CDR3 DNA follows: TGTGCCAGCAGCAAACGACTAGCGGGACGCACAGATACGCAGTATTTT. It codes for CASSKRLAGRTDTQYF.

This clone is medium-sized (0.01 to 0.1%) by share. The V and J genes are TRBV19 and TRBJ1-5; possible D gene TRBD1, 6 bases. Trimming took 5 bases from V and 6 from J, leaving 14 bases between them. CDR1 LNHDA and CDR2 SQIVND come from the germline V gene (reference sequence). The length of the CDR3 is 14 residues. The CDR3 DNA follows: TGTGCCAGTAGTGGACAGCCCTGGGGTCAGCCCCAGCATTTT. Translation gives CASSGQPWGQPQHF. Looking up the rest from reference TRBV19 and TRBJ1-5 gives the full variable domain: DGGITQSPKYLFRKEGQNVTLSCEQNLNHDAMYWYRQDPGQGLRLIYYSQIVNDFQKGDIAEGYSVSREKKESFPLTVTSAQKNPTAFYLCASSGQPWGQPQHFGDGTRLSIL.

This rearrangement joins TRBV6-5 to TRBJ2-7; perhaps TRBD2 as D (5 bases). CDR1 and CDR2 from the germline V gene are MNHEY and SVGAGI. V was cut by 8 bases and J by 2 bases, with 7 bases left in between. The CDR3 spans 11 residues. The CDR3 spells CASGLAYEQYF. CDR3 bases: TGTGCCAGCGGACTCGCCTACGAGCAGTACTTC.

The genes are TRBV6-1 and TRBJ1-2; tentatively, D is TRBD1 (5 bases). The V end was cut by 2 bases, the J end by 2 bases, with 9 bases between. The CDR3 spans 14 residues. Looked up from germline, CDR1 is MNHNS and CDR2 is SASEGT. CDR3 in DNA: TGTGCCAGCAGTGAATATAGGACAAACTATGGCTACACCTTC. It specifies CASSEYRTNYGYTF.

The rearrangement joins TRBV7-9 to TRBJ2-1; 10 nucleotides line up with TRBD1. Germline values: CDR1 SEHNR, CDR2 FQNEAQ (reference sequence). CDR3 size: 14 residues. V lost 5 bases to trimming and J lost 10 bases; unmatched junction nucleotides: 8. CDR3 residues: CASSLGQGKEEQFF. Written as DNA, the CDR3 is TGTGCCAGCAGCCTGGGACAGGGGAAGGAGGAGCAGTTCTTC.